This TCR beta chain stems from a study of shared clonotypes between healthy human individuals. On the study more broadly: The plates for each donor numbered three CD4 naive, three CD4 memory, two CD8 naive and one CD8 memory.

Evenly divided among several immunoSEQ plates was the genomic DNA of each subset. Sorted-subset replicate PCRs used 200 ng of genomic DNA. This amount corresponded to 30,000 to 35,000 T cell genomes. Assay used: immunoSEQ multiplex PCR; TCRdb lists only in-frame clones, some missing. The table shows around 1.9 million clones, with about 92% occurring only once. General observations from the study: It was only blood that was sampled, and tissue repertoires likely differ.

The germline CDR1 and CDR2 sequences are SGHTA and FQGNSA. V lost 2 bases and J lost 2; bases outside the gene matches: 6. The CDR3 loop spans 15 amino acids. Points on this clone: Its antigen is currently unknown.

The naive CD8 subset, CD45RO-negative cells positively selected for CCR7, excluded terminally differentiated effector memory CD45RA+ cells. The sequencing sample was made of naive CD8+ T cells from PBMCs. The chain uses TRBV7-2 and TRBJ2-7, with 7 bases aligning to TRBD2. This TCR came from a man between 18 and 29 years old in good health. Some clones in this sample may be carry-over from other donors' samples. The CDR3 DNA is TGTGCCAGCAGCTTACGGCCTAGCGGTACCTACGAGCAGTACTTC. Translation gives CASSLRPSGTYEQYF.